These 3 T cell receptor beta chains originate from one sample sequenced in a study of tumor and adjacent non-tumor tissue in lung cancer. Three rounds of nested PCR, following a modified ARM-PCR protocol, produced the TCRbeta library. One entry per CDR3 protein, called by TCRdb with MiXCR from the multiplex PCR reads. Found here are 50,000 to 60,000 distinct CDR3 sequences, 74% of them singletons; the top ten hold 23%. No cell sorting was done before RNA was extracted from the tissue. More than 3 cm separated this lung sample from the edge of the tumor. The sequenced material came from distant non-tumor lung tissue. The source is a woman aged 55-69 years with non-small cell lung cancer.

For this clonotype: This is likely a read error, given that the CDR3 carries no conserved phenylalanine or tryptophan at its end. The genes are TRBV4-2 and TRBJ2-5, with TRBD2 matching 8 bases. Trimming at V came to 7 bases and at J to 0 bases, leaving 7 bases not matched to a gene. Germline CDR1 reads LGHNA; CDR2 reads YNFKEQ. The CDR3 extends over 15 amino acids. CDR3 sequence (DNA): TGTGCCAGCAAACGGGGGGGCGATAACCAAGAGACCCAGTACATC. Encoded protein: CASKRGGDNQETQYI.

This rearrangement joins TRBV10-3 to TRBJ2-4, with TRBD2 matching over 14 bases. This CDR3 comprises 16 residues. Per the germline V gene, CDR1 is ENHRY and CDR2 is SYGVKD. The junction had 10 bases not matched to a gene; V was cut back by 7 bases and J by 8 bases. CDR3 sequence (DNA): TGTGCCATCAAGCCCGGGACTAGCGGGAGAGCAGACATTCAGTACTTC. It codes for CAIKPGTSGRADIQYF.

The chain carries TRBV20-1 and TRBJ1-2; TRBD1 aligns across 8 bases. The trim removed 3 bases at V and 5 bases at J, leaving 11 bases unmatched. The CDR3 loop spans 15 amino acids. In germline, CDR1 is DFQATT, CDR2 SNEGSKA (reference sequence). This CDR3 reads CSASPSVTGGYGYTF. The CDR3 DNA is TGCAGTGCTAGCCCATCTGTCACAGGGGGTTATGGCTACACCTTC.